This TCR beta chain originates from a study of blood T cell repertoires in COVID-19. Using immunoSEQ multiplex PCR, the repertoire was profiled, and TCRdb retains in-frame clones only, with some absent. The repertoire holds about 120,000 clones, with more than 70% as singletons. The clonotype was recovered from a woman of 80 years or more with acute or convalescent COVID-19. Sequenced sample: peripheral blood.

CDR3 DNA sequence: TGTGCCAGCAGCATTGGACAGGGCTACTCTGGGGCCAACGTCCTGACTTTC. Its translation: CASSIGQGYSGANVLTF. The chain combines TRBV7-9 with TRBJ2-6; TRBD1 matches 8 bases. Looked up from germline, CDR1 is SEHNR and CDR2 is FQNEAQ (reference sequence). The J segment lost 0 bases and the V segment lost 5 bases, leaving 6 bases of the junction unmatched. The CDR3 extends over 17 amino acids.